These 3 T cell receptor beta chains were sequenced from one sample in a study of regulatory T cells in long-lasting Graves disease. Time point defined: persistent/refractory GD, antithyroid drugs over 5 years with positive TRAb. PBMC-extracted RNA yielded the TCR library. According to the study, TCR beta libraries were built with iRepertoire HTBI primers and CDR3-region Arm-PCR. TCRdb reprocessed the multiplex PCR reads via MiXCR and lists one record per CDR3 protein. The sample has a few hundred thousand distinct CDR3 sequences; less than 25% are singletons. The starting material was peripheral blood mononuclear cells (PBMCs), obtained when the disease was refractory, from a patient treated with antithyroid drugs. The receptor source for this set is a female donor with Graves disease.

This clonotype was counted between two and nine times. The rearrangement joins TRBV6-1 to TRBJ1-4, with 9 bases lining up with TRBD1. Germline assignment: CDR1 MNHNS and CDR2 SASEGT. CDR3 size: 15 residues. Trimming at V came to 0 bases and at J to 8 bases, leaving 4 bases not matched to a gene. The CDR3 coding sequence is TGTGCCAGCAGTGAAGCTCCCGGGACAGGGGAAAAACTGTTTTTT. Its protein product is CASSEAPGTGEKLFF.

The J gene is TRBJ2-7, the V gene TRBV5-1, with 10 bases matching TRBD2. The trim removed 0 bases at V and 5 bases at J, leaving 5 bases unmatched. There are 15 residues in the CDR3. CDR1 and CDR2 (germline): SGHRS, YFSETQ. The CDR3 DNA sequence: TGCGCCAGCAGCTTGGTTCCTAGCGGGAGCCACGAGCAGTACTTC. Translating it yields CASSLVPSGSHEQYF.

The gene calls are TRBV28 and TRBJ1-5; D is unresolved. V lost 3 bases and J lost 1, with 7 bases in between. The CDR3 is 14 amino acids. Looked up from germline, CDR1 is MDHEN and CDR2 is SYDVKM. The CDR3 sequence is CASSLFWSNQPQHF. The CDR3 DNA is TGTGCCAGCAGTTTGTTCTGGAGCAATCAGCCCCAGCATTTT.